Shown below are 3 T cell receptor beta chains from a single sample sequenced in a study of T cell responses to AZD1222 COVID-19 vaccine. Libraries were prepared by immunoSEQ multiplex PCR; TCRdb keeps only in-frame clonotypes and omits some of them. Among around 130,000 clones listed, 88% were seen once. Material: peripheral blood, obtained on day 0 of AZD1222 vaccination. The source of these receptors is an adult in good health.

The V and J genes are TRBV6-5 and TRBJ1-1; D remains unclear. V was clipped by 2 bases and J by 3 bases, with 7 bases between them. Germline V gene lookup returns CDR1 MNHEY and CDR2 SVGAGI. The length of the CDR3 is 13 residues. The CDR3 reads CASSYDGDTEAFF. The CDR3 coding sequence is TGTGCCAGCAGTTACGACGGGGACACTGAAGCTTTCTTT.

The chain links TRBV28 to TRBJ1-4; tentatively, D is TRBD1 (6 bases). The ends were cut back, 4 bases at V and 5 bases at J, with 14 bases in the middle. CDR1 and CDR2 from the germline V gene are MDHEN and SYDVKM. CDR3 length: 15 amino acids. The CDR3, as DNA: TGTGCCAGCAGTTCGGGGGCGGCAGGGAATGAAAAACTGTTTTTT. Its protein is CASSSGAAGNEKLFF. Combining the CDR3 with reference TRBV28 and TRBJ1-4 gives the whole variable domain DVKVTQSSRYLVKRTGEKVFLECVQDMDHENMFWYRQDPGLGLRLIYFSYDVKMKEKGDIPEGYSVSREKKERFSLILESASTNQTSMYLCASSSGAAGNEKLFFGSGTQLSVL.

In regard to this clone: It is unclear where the CDR3 begins or ends on the DNA, so no DNA is shown, and the CDR3 is as TCRdb lists it. V is TRBV9 and J is TRBJ1-5. The CDR3 region is 14 residues in length, termini included. Germline lookup yields CDR1 SGDLS and CDR2 YYNGEE. CDR3 sequence: CASSVGEGTDHPHF.